This T cell receptor (beta chain) was recovered during a study of Ad26.COV2.S vaccination and SARS-CoV-2 variants. Study context: The study gave Ad26.COV2.S intramuscularly, once or twice 56 days apart.

General study results and limits: Non-spike TCR breadth was similar in vaccine and placebo recipients.

Trimming removed 3 bases from V and 3 bases from J, with 17 bases in between. This CDR3 is 16 amino acids long. Germline V CDR1 and CDR2: KGHSH, LQKENI. Using immunoSEQ multiplex PCR, the repertoire was profiled, and TCRdb retains in-frame clones only, with some absent. The sample includes some 370,000 clones, 83% of them seen just once. The treatment denotes: around 19 received Ad26.COV2.S at low or high dose, single or two shots; several received placebo; per-sample allocation not given. It was on day 63 after the first vaccine or placebo injection that samples were taken. Aged 18-55 years, donor was enrolled in Boston in the early 2020s. A remark on this clone: What it binds is not known.

The source of this sequence is a person between 18 and 65 years old who received the Ad26.COV2.S COVID-19 vaccine or a placebo. V usage is TRBV18 and J usage is TRBJ1-1; D unresolved. Source: peripheral blood, taken in a trial of Ad26.COV2.S vaccine versus placebo. In nucleotides, the CDR3 is TGTGCCAGCTCACCTCTCACAACCAGTGGGGACACTGAAGCTTTCTTT. Its protein is CASSPLTTSGDTEAFF.